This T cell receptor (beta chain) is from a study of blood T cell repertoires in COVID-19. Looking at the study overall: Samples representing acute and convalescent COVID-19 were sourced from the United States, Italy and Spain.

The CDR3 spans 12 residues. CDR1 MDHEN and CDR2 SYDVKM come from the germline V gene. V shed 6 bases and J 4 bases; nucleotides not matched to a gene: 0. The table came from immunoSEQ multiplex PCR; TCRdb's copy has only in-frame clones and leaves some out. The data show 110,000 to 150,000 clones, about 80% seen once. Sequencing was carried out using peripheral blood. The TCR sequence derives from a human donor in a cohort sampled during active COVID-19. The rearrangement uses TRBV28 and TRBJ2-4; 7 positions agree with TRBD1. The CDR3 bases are TGTGCCAGCAGGACAGGGAAAAACATTCAGTACTTC. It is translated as CASRTGKNIQYF.